One and the same sample provided the 23 T cell receptor beta chains below, sequenced in a study of neurological immune-mediated disorders. TCRdb reprocessed the 5' RACE reads via MiXCR and lists one record per CDR3 protein. This sample has approximately 40,000 distinct CDR3 sequences, with approximately 12% found just once. The sequenced sample was PBMCs. These receptors originate from a female donor in good health.

This clonotype appeared many times. Here the CDR3 DNA reads TGTGCCAGCAGCACCGGACAGCTTAGGACCTACAATGAGCAGTTCTTC. Translating it yields CASSTGQLRTYNEQFF. This chain uses TRBV11-2 with TRBJ2-1; D possibly corresponds to TRBD1 (6 bases). The CDR3 has 16 residues. Trimming took off 5 bases at V and 2 bases at J, with 16 bases between the two ends. CDR1 and CDR2 from the germline V gene are SGHAT and FQNNGV. The full variable domain, rest sourced from reference TRBV11-2 and TRBJ2-1, is EAGVAQSPRYKIIEKRQSVAFWCNPISGHATLYWYQQILGQGPKLLIQFQNNGVVDDSQLPKDRFSAERLKGVDSTLKIQPAKLEDSAVYLCASSTGQLRTYNEQFFGPGTRLTVL.

This clonotype was recorded at least ten times. The chain has TRBV5-1 and TRBJ1-2; TRBD1 agrees at 9 bases. CDR3 length: 14 residues. Germline CDR1 is SGHRS and CDR2 is YFSETQ. V lost 4 bases, J lost 0 bases, and 1 base stayed unmatched. The CDR3: CASSRTGANYGYTF. CDR3 coding DNA: TGCGCCAGCAGCCGGACAGGGGCTAACTATGGCTACACCTTC. The variable domain in full, completed from reference TRBV5-1 and TRBJ1-2, reads KAGVTQTPRYLIKTRGQQVTLSCSPISGHRSVSWYQQTPGQGLQFLFEYFSETQRNKGNFPGRFSGRQFSNSRSEMNVSTLELGDSALYLCASSRTGANYGYTFGSGTRLTVV.

A few counts support this clonotype. A much larger clone differs by one base, so this may be a read error. DNA for the CDR3: TGCACCAGCAGCTCGAGACAGCATCAGGTTGAGCAGTACTTC. Amino acid sequence: CTSSSRQHQVEQYF. The chain carries TRBV5-1 and TRBJ2-7, with a weak D call TRBD1 (5 bases). CDR3 length: 14 amino acids. Germline CDR1 and CDR2: SGHRS and YFSETQ. The full variable domain, in which reference TRBV5-1 and TRBJ2-7 provide the parts outside the CDR3, is KAGVTQTPRYLIKTRGQQVTLSCSPISGHRSVSWYQQTPGQGLQFLFEYFSETQRNKGNFPGRFSGRQFSNSRSEMNVSTLELGDSALYLCTSSSRQHQVEQYFGPGTRLTVT.

This clonotype occurred many times. The genes are TRBV18 and TRBJ2-2, with 12 bases lining up with TRBD2. The CDR3 consists of 16 residues. With 3 bases clipped from V and 6 bases from J, the junction kept 5 bases outside the gene matches. Looked up from germline, CDR1 is KGHSH and CDR2 is LQKENI. CDR3 sequence: CASSPPGLAGSGELFF. The CDR3, as DNA: TGTGCCAGCTCACCGCCGGGACTAGCGGGCTCCGGGGAGCTGTTTTTT.

This clonotype was seen many times. This sequence joins TRBV5-6 and TRBJ2-7; unclear D gene. The V gene's germline CDR1 is SGHDT and CDR2 YYEEEE. Trimming left V 0 bases short and J 3 bases short, with 10 bases between. This CDR3 is built from 14 residues. CDR3 nucleotide sequence: TGTGCCAGCAGCTTGGCCGGTCTTAACTACGAGCAGTACTTC. This gives the protein CASSLAGLNYEQYF.

On this clonotype itself: This may arise from a read error, as a much more abundant clone is one base away. The rearrangement uses TRBV19 and TRBJ2-3; no firm D call. The CDR3 is made up of 12 amino acids. Germline lookup yields CDR1 LNHDA and CDR2 SQIVND (reference sequence). CDR3 bases: TGTGCCAGCCGGCAGTCCACATATACGCAGTATTTT. As protein: CASRQSTYTQYF.

This clonotype was seen at least ten times. This chain uses TRBV5-1 with TRBJ1-1; TRBD1 might be the D (5 bases). Deletions cut 5 bases from V and 5 bases from J, with 10 bases between. Per germline, CDR1 SGHRS and CDR2 YFSETQ. The CDR3 has 12 amino acids. CDR3 nucleotides: TGCGCCAGCAGTTTCCAGGGTACTGAAGCTTTCTTT. This translates into CASSFQGTEAFF.

This clonotype was seen many times. The chain combines TRBV5-1 with TRBJ1-4, with unresolved D. V gave up 4 bases and J gave up 7 bases, with 14 bases separating them. The CDR3 loop spans 14 amino acids. Germline lookup yields CDR1 SGHRS and CDR2 YFSETQ. CDR3 amino acids: CASSPEGGPEKLFF. The CDR3 coding sequence is TGCGCCAGCAGCCCCGAGGGAGGACCTGAAAAACTGTTTTTT.

This clonotype was observed at least ten times. This rearrangement joins TRBV20-1 to TRBJ2-5, with 11 bases lining up with TRBD1. This CDR3 is built from 18 residues. V shed 0 bases and J 1 base; nucleotides not matched to a gene: 10. The V gene's germline CDR1 is DFQATT and CDR2 SNEGSKA (reference sequence). The DNA of the CDR3 is TGCAGTGCTAGAGAGTTGGACAGGGGGCACACCCCCCAAGAGACCCAGTACTTC. Protein sequence: CSARELDRGHTPQETQYF.

This clonotype showed up many times. The chain combines TRBV3-1 with TRBJ2-4; 7 bases align to TRBD2. Germline V gene data show CDR1 as LGHDT and CDR2 as YNNKEL (reference sequence). The V segment lost 0 bases and the J segment 3 bases; nucleotides outside the gene matches: 5. The CDR3 is 16 amino acids. In DNA, the CDR3 is TGTGCCAGCAGCCAAGATAGGTTAGCGGGCAAAAACATTCAGTACTTC. This encodes CASSQDRLAGKNIQYF.

This clonotype has at least ten counts. The chain recombines TRBV5-1 with TRBJ1-1; 8 nucleotides line up with TRBD1. J was trimmed by 6 bases and V by 1 base; bases with no gene match: 5. Per germline, CDR1 SGHRS and CDR2 YFSETQ. This CDR3 has 14 amino acids. The CDR3, as DNA: TGCGCCAGCAGCTTGACAGGGGGATTGTCTGAAGCTTTCTTT. Protein: CASSLTGGLSEAFF.

This clonotype has a count of ten or more. The rearrangement joins TRBV29-1 to TRBJ1-2; TRBD1 matches 12 bases. V lost 3 bases and J lost 7; bases outside the gene matches: 3. CDR1 is SQVTM and CDR2 is ANQGSEA in the germline V gene. The CDR3 is 13 residues long. CDR3: CSVEGQGAIGYTF. The CDR3 DNA sequence: TGCAGCGTTGAGGGACAGGGGGCGATTGGCTACACCTTC.

In the case of this clonotype: A read error may explain this, as a much larger clone is one base away. This chain joins TRBV2 and TRBJ2-5; D is unresolved. The CDR3 sequence is 14 residues long. The V gene's germline CDR1 is SNHLY and CDR2 FYNNEI. The V end lost 4 bases, the J end lost 1 base, and 10 bases lay between the germline ends. As DNA, the CDR3 is TGTGCCAGCAGTGTTTACCAACCCCAAGAGACCCAGTACTTC. Its protein product is CASSVYQPQETQYF.

In its sample, this clonotype was seen many times. This sequence joins TRBV5-1 and TRBJ2-3, with D possibly TRBD1 on 7 matching bases. Germline CDR1 is SGHRS and CDR2 is YFSETQ. The CDR3 contains 16 residues. V was cut by 4 bases and J by 6 bases, with 21 bases left in between. CDR3 DNA: TGCGCCAGCAGCGCGGGACAGAGCAGTAGACAGGATACGCAGTATTTT. Translating it yields CASSAGQSSRQDTQYF.

Ten or more counts support this clonotype. V is TRBV5-4 and J is TRBJ2-3; 9 nucleotides agree with TRBD2. Germline lookup yields CDR1 SGHNT and CDR2 YYREEE (reference sequence). V shed 4 bases, J shed 2 bases, and the junction held 8 bases outside the gene matches. The CDR3 is 16 residues long. In nucleotides, the CDR3 is TGTGCCAGCAGCCGCGAGGGCGGGAGGGCCACAGATACGCAGTATTTT. This sequence encodes CASSREGGRATDTQYF.

This clonotype was detected many times. The chain links TRBV19 to TRBJ2-3; TRBD1 agrees at 9 bases. This CDR3 spans 14 amino acids. J gave up 4 bases and V 7 bases, and 6 bases lay outside the gene matches. CDR1 is LNHDA and CDR2 is SQIVND in the germline V gene (reference sequence). The CDR3 loop is CASTTTGGSDTQYF. The DNA for the CDR3 is TGTGCCAGTACCACGACAGGGGGATCAGATACGCAGTATTTT.

This clonotype was counted at least ten times. Here the CDR3 reads CASSYSNSLWGRGVETQYF. In nucleotides, the CDR3 is TGTGCCAGCAGTTACTCGAACAGTTTGTGGGGGAGAGGGGTAGAGACCCAGTACTTC. V is TRBV6-5 and J is TRBJ2-5; the D gene could be TRBD1 or TRBD2 (5 bases each). V was pared by 0 bases and J by 4 bases, with 24 bases between. Germline V lookup: CDR1 MNHEY, CDR2 SVGAGI. This CDR3 comprises 19 residues.

This clonotype was counted ten times or more. The chain carries TRBV20-1 and TRBJ1-5; a possible D gene is TRBD1 (6 bases). Trimming shortened V by 3 bases and J by 7 bases, and 16 bases separated the two germline ends. The CDR3 has 14 residues. CDR1 and CDR2 (germline): DFQATT, SNEGSKA (reference sequence). DNA of the CDR3: TGCAGTGCTAGCTTGGGGGGCGCAAGACAGCCCCAGCATTTT. Translation: CSASLGGARQPQHF.

In this sample, this clonotype turned up many times. V and J are TRBV12-5 and TRBJ1-5; D is undetermined. Germline-derived CDR1 and CDR2 are LGHNT and FRNRAP. V lost 6 bases to trimming and J lost 3 bases, with 12 bases between them. The CDR3 runs to 14 residues. CDR3 region: CASGSRDLNQPQHF. In DNA form, the CDR3 reads TGTGCTAGTGGCTCCCGAGACCTCAATCAGCCCCAGCATTTT.

In this sample, this clonotype turned up many times. This rearrangement joins TRBV20-1 to TRBJ1-1, with D maybe TRBD1 (6 bases). The CDR3 consists of 15 residues. Trimming pared 0 bases from V and 2 bases from J, leaving 13 bases between. Germline CDR1 DFQATT, CDR2 SNEGSKA (reference sequence). The CDR3 sequence: CSARDRTGTNTEAFF. The CDR3 bases are TGCAGTGCTAGAGATCGAACAGGGACCAACACTGAAGCTTTCTTT.

There are many counts of this clonotype. The rearrangement joins TRBV9 to TRBJ2-1, with D possibly matching TRBD2 (7 bases). Trimming removed 4 bases at V and 3 bases at J, with 17 bases between. The CDR3 sequence is 16 residues long. The germline CDR1 and CDR2 sequences are SGDLS and YYNGEE. Written as DNA, the CDR3 is TGTGCCAGCAGCCTGGATTGGGGGGGGCACTACAATGAGCAGTTCTTC. Translating gives CASSLDWGGHYNEQFF.

The chain joins TRBV24-1 to TRBJ2-1, with 14 bases lining up with TRBD2. CDR3 length: 17 residues. V trimming: 7 bases; J trimming: 4 bases; junction bases outside the gene matches: 8. CDR1 and CDR2 from the germline V gene are KGHDR and SFDVKD. CDR3: CATSLSRTSGRYNEQFF. Written as DNA, the CDR3 is TGTGCCACCAGCCTTTCTCGGACTAGCGGGAGGTACAATGAGCAGTTCTTC.

This clonotype occurred many times. CDR3 in DNA: TGTGCCAGCAGTTCAGCGGGAGGCAATGAGCAGTTCTTC. Translating it yields CASSSAGGNEQFF. V and J are TRBV6-5 and TRBJ2-1; 9 positions agree with TRBD2. Germline V gene sequence: CDR1 MNHEY, CDR2 SVGAGI. The CDR3 totals 13 residues. Trimming at V came to 4 bases and at J to 6 bases, leaving 1 base not matched to a gene.